The 8 T cell receptor beta chains in this list originate from one sample, sequenced in a study of a mutant IDH1 vaccine in newly diagnosed glioma. Produced via immunoSEQ multiplex PCR; TCRdb's table is partial and in-frame only. The sample has some 44,000 clones, 83% seen once. Their target antigens are unknown. Specified time point: week 35, safety follow-up. It was 300 ug of mutant IDH1 20-mer peptide that made up each vaccine dose, given with topical imiquimod. Sequencing was performed on PBMCs, taken from a glioma patient whose treatment included an IDH1 peptide vaccine. The receptors originated from a woman between 50 and 59 years old with glioma.

The CDR3 coding sequence is TGCGCCAGCAGTGAGTCGTTAGAGACCCAGTACTTC. Translation gives CASSESLETQYF. V gene TRBV10-2 combines with J gene TRBJ2-5; D not resolved. Germline V CDR1 and CDR2: WSHSY, SAAADI. This CDR3 spans 12 amino acids. V dropped 0 bases and J dropped 4 bases, with 3 bases sitting between them.

V usage is TRBV5-1 and J usage is TRBJ2-7; TRBD1 is a possible D gene (6 bases). V lost 4 bases and J lost 3, with 11 bases in between. The CDR3 loop spans 13 amino acids. In germline, CDR1 is SGHRS, CDR2 YFSETQ. The CDR3 DNA sequence: TGCGCCAGCAGCGTCGGACAGATCTACGAGCAGTACTTC. Its protein product is CASSVGQIYEQYF.

The chain uses TRBV18 and TRBJ1-2; 8 nucleotides align to TRBD1. Unmatched junction bases numbered 6, after V lost 6 bases and J lost 6 bases. The length of the CDR3 is 13 residues. In germline, CDR1 is KGHSH, CDR2 LQKENI. CDR3: CASSPGTGNGYTF. CDR3 bases: TGTGCCAGCTCCCCCGGGACAGGAAATGGCTACACCTTC.

The chain uses TRBV5-4 and TRBJ2-7, with a possible D match to TRBD1 (6 bases). Trimming removed 4 bases at V and 4 bases at J, with 12 bases between. The CDR3 loop spans 13 amino acids. Germline CDR1 reads SGHNT; CDR2 reads YYREEE (reference sequence). This chain's CDR3 is CASSLTGSYEQYF. The DNA for the CDR3 is TGTGCCAGCAGCCTTACAGGGTCATACGAGCAGTACTTC.

The V gene is TRBV6-6, the J gene TRBJ1-2; unclear D gene. CDR1 and CDR2 (germline): MNHNY, SVGAGI (reference sequence). The CDR3 contains 12 residues. Trimming cost V 4 bases and J 10 bases, with 13 bases left between them. CDR3 sequence reads: CASSSQLVFYTF. The CDR3 coding sequence is TGTGCCAGCAGTTCTCAGCTTGTGTTCTACACCTTC.

The gene calls are TRBV7-2 and TRBJ2-3; unclear D gene. The CDR3 extends over 13 amino acids. CDR1 is SGHTA and CDR2 is FQGNSA in the germline V gene. Trimming removed 4 bases at V and 6 bases at J, with 11 bases between. This CDR3 is CASSSLFGDTQYF. The CDR3 bases are TGTGCCAGCAGCTCCCTGTTTGGGGATACGCAGTATTTT.

The rearrangement uses TRBV14 and TRBJ2-3; D gene unclear. Trimming took off 1 base at V and 0 bases at J, with 8 bases between the two ends. There are 15 residues in the CDR3. Germline CDR1 is SGHDN and CDR2 is FVKESK. The CDR3 coding sequence is TGTGCCAGCAGCCAAGGGGCTACTAGCACAGATACGCAGTATTTT. This sequence encodes CASSQGATSTDTQYF.

V is TRBV7-9 and J is TRBJ1-3; D is undetermined. The V gene lost 7 bases and the J gene lost 0 bases, with 10 bases spanning the gap. Germline V lookup: CDR1 SEHNR, CDR2 FQNEAQ (reference sequence). There are 14 residues in the CDR3. CDR3 sequence: CASNYDPSGNTIYF. For the CDR3, the DNA is TGTGCCAGCAATTACGACCCCTCTGGAAACACCATATATTTT.